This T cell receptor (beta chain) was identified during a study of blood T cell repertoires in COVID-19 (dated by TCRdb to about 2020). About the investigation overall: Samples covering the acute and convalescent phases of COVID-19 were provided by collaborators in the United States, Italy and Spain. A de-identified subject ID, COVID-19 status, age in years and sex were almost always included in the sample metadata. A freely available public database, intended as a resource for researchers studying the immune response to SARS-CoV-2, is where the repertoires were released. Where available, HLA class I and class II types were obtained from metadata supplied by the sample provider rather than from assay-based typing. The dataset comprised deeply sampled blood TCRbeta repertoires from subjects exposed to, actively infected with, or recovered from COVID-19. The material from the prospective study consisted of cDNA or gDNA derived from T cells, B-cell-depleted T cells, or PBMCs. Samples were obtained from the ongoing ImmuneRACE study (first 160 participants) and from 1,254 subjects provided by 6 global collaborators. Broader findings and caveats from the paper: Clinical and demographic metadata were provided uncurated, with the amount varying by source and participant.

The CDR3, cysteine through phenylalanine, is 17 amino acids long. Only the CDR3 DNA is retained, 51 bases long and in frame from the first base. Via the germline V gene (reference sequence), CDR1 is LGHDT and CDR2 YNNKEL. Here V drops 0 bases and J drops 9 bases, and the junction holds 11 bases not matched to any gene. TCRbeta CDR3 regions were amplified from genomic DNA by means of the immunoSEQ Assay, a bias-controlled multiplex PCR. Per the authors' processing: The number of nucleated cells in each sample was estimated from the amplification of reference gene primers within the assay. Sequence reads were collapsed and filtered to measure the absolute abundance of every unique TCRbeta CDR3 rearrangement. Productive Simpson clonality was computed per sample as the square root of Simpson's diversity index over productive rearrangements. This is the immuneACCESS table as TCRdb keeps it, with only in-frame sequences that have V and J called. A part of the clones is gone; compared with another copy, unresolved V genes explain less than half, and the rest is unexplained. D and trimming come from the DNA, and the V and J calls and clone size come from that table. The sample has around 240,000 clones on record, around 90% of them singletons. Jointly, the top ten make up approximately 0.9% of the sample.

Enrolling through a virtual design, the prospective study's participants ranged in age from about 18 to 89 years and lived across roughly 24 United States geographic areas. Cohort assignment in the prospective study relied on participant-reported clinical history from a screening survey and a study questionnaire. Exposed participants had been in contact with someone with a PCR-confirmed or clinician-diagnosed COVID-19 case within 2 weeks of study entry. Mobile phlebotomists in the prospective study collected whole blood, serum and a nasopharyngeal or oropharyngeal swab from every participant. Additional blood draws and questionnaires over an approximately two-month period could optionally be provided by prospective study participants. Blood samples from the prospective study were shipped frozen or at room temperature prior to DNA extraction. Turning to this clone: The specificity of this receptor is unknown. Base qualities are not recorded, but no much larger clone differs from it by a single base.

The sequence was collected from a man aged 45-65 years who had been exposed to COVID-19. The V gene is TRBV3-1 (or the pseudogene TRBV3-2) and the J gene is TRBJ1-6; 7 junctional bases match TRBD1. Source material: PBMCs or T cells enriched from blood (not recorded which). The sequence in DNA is TGTGCCAGCAGCCAAGAATACTTAGGGACAGTGGTTTCACCCCTCCACTTT. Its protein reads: CASSQEYLGTVVSPLHF.